A selection of T cell receptor beta chains follows, all from one sample in a study of cytomegalovirus exposure and HLA in healthy donors. Some clones are missing from TCRdb's copy, which holds only in-frame ones; the method was immunoSEQ multiplex PCR. The top ten clones hold around 2.3% of a sample with 180,000 or so clones, 79% of them seen once. Sequenced material: PBMCs. The receptors stem from a woman aged 50 to 65 in good health and CMV-seronegative. Both conserved end residues are part of each CDR3. D genes are given only for firm matches. For some rows the clone size is stated as once, few or many, or as a class when expanded; others skip it.

v_call,j_call,clone_size,d_call,cdr3_nt,cdr3_aa
TRBV19,TRBJ1-5,-,-,TGTGCCAGTAGTATGGGCAGGGGCAATCAGCCCCAGCATTTT,CASSMGRGNQPQHF
TRBV7-8,TRBJ2-1,-,TRBD2,TGTGCCAGCAGCACGAGCGGGACGGAGCAGTTCTTC,CASSTSGTEQFF
TRBV5-4,TRBJ2-1,-,TRBD2,TGTGCCAGCAGTTATAACGGGGGGGGGACGAATGAGCAGTTCTTC,CASSYNGGGTNEQFF
TRBV11-2,TRBJ1-6,-,-,TGTGCCAGCAGCTTAGTATCCCGAGGCGATTCACCCCTCCACTTT,CASSLVSRGDSPLHF
TRBV28,TRBJ1-2,-,-,TGTGCCAGCAGTTTAAGTGGAGCTTCTAACTATGGCTACACCTTC,CASSLSGASNYGYTF
TRBV6-4,TRBJ1-5,-,TRBD1,TGTGCCAGCAGTCTTCCGGGGGCGCAGGGGGTAAGCAATCAGCCCCAGCATTTT,CASSLPGAQGVSNQPQHF
TRBV28,TRBJ1-1,-,-,TGTGCCAGCAGTCCCAGGACAGCTGAAGCTTTCTTT,CASSPRTAEAFF
TRBV10-2,TRBJ1-2,few,-,TGCGCCAGCAGTGAGTCTAAGGGGTTGGGCTACACCTTC,CASSESKGLGYTF
TRBV7-2,TRBJ2-3,once,-,TGTGCCACCGGAAGTAGGGGGAGCGGCTCAGATACGCAGTATTTT,CATGSRGSGSDTQYF
TRBV6-4,TRBJ2-3,-,-,TGTGCCAGCAGTGACCGCCCGGGAATGGGAGATACGCAGTATTTT,CASSDRPGMGDTQYF
TRBV5-1,TRBJ1-4,-,-,TGCGCCAGCAGCTTGGCGGGACTTGAGGGGGAAAAACTGTTTTTT,CASSLAGLEGEKLFF
TRBV28,TRBJ2-7,-,TRBD1,TGTGCCAGCAGTCGGTACAGGGGCTACGAGCAGTACTTC,CASSRYRGYEQYF
TRBV5-4,TRBJ2-7,-,TRBD1,TGTGCCAGCAGCTTTCCTCCGGAGACAGGGGGCTACGAGCAGTACTTC,CASSFPPETGGYEQYF
TRBV4-1,TRBJ2-5,-,-,TGCGCCAGCAGCCAAGATGTCGGCGGGGGCCTCCGGGAGACCCAGTACTTC,CASSQDVGGGLRETQYF
TRBV28,TRBJ1-4,-,TRBD1,TGTGCCAGCAGTCCCCGGACAGGGGGAAGTGAAAAACTGTTTTTT,CASSPRTGGSEKLFF
TRBV7-6,TRBJ1-1,few,-,TGTGCCAGCAGCCTCAGTCAGAACACTGAAGCTTTCTTT,CASSLSQNTEAFF
TRBV9,TRBJ2-3,-,TRBD2,TGTGCCAGCAGCCCGTTAGCGGGGGGGATCACAGATACGCAGTATTTT,CASSPLAGGITDTQYF
TRBV7-6,TRBJ2-2,few,-,TGTGCCAGCAGCTCACTACTTCAGAACACCGGGGAGCTGTTTTTT,CASSSLLQNTGELFF
TRBV28,TRBJ1-3,-,TRBD1,TGTGCCAGCAGTTTAAAGGACAGGGGTAGAAACACCATATATTTT,CASSLKDRGRNTIYF
TRBV5-4,TRBJ2-7,-,-,TGTGCCAGCAGCTTGGACAGAGCCTACGAGCAGTACTTC,CASSLDRAYEQYF
TRBV28,TRBJ1-6,-,-,TGTGCCAGCAGTGGGGGTAGCGGTAATTCACCCCTCCACTTT,CASSGGSGNSPLHF
TRBV7-9,TRBJ2-2,-,-,TGTTCCAGCAGCTTATTGACAGGGAGGTCCGGGGAGCTGTTTTTT,CSSSLLTGRSGELFF
TRBV5-1,TRBJ1-4,-,TRBD1,TGCGCCAGCAGCCTCGGGACAGGGATTTTCAGTGAAAAACTGTTTTTT,CASSLGTGIFSEKLFF
TRBV14,TRBJ2-7,-,-,TGTGCCAGCAGCCGTACTAGGAGTAGCTCCTACGAGCAGTACTTC,CASSRTRSSSYEQYF
TRBV27,TRBJ2-7,-,-,TGTGCCAGCAGTTTAGTAGCTACCAACTACGAGCAGTCCTTC,CASSLVATNYEQSF
TRBV18,TRBJ2-1,-,TRBD2,TGTGCCAGCTCACCCGTGACTAGCGGGGGGGGTAACAATGAGCAGTTCTTC,CASSPVTSGGGNNEQFF
TRBV29-1,TRBJ1-3,-,-,TGCAGCGTTGAAGGGGGCATTGGAAACACCATATATTTT,CSVEGGIGNTIYF
TRBV28,TRBJ2-3,-,-,TGTGCCAGCAGTCTCCCGGGGGGCTTTACAGATACGCAGTATTTT,CASSLPGGFTDTQYF
TRBV7-2,TRBJ2-3,-,TRBD2,TGTGCCAGCAGTCCCAAGAGCGGGGGGGCCGGTACGCAGTATTTT,CASSPKSGGAGTQYF
TRBV7-2,TRBJ2-5,few,-,TGTGCCAGCAGCTTAGGGCTTCAAGAGACCCAGTACTTC,CASSLGLQETQYF
TRBV28,TRBJ1-2,few,-,TGTGCCAGCAGTCCCGGTTGGGGGGCTAACTATGGCTACACCTTC,CASSPGWGANYGYTF
TRBV7-7,TRBJ2-7,few,TRBD2,TGTGCTAGCAGCTCAAGCGGGAGCCCCTACGAGCAGTACTTC,CASSSSGSPYEQYF